The present T cell receptor (beta chain) was sequenced within a study of blood T cell repertoires in COVID-19. Study summary: Whether acute or convalescent, the COVID-19 samples came from the United States, Italy and Spain. From T cells, B-cell-depleted T cells, or PBMCs came the material, which was cDNA or gDNA.

Two negative PCRs, clearance, or symptom resolution were required of recovered Cohort 3 donors. Per the study methods: Reference gene primer amplification gave nucleated cell count estimates. Measured with immunoSEQ multiplex PCR; TCRdb has only the in-frame clones, and not every one. V and J calls and clone size are as listed in that table; D and trimming were resolved from the DNA. The sample contains roughly 500,000 clones, approximately 90% of which appear only once. This clone appeared a single time. Germline CDR1 SGHTS, CDR2 YDEGEE. This CDR3 is 16 amino acids long. With 1 base removed from V and 3 bases from J, the gap between germline ends came to 15 bases.

The receptor was isolated from a woman between 40 and 50 years old who had recovered from COVID-19. The sequenced sample was PBMCs or T cells enriched from blood (not recorded which). The V gene is TRBV5-8, the J gene TRBJ2-3, with TRBD2 as a possible D gene (6 bases). CDR3 bases: TGTGCCAGCAGCTTGAGCGGGTACGCGGGAACAGATACGCAGTATTTT. Its translation: CASSLSGYAGTDTQYF. The variable domain in full, with the rest retrieved from reference TRBV5-8 and TRBJ2-3, is EAGVTQSPTHLIKTRGQQATLRCSPISGHTSVYWYQQALGLGLQFLLWYDEGEERNRGNFPPRFSGRQFPNYSSELNVNALELEDSALYLCASSLSGYAGTDTQYFGPGTRLTVL.